This TCR beta chain came from a study of shared clonotypes between healthy human individuals. Per germline, CDR1 SGHDT and CDR2 YYEEEE. This CDR3 contains 13 residues. V gave up 5 bases and J gave up 8 bases, with 13 bases separating them. Running of the assay took place at deep level. Profiled with immunoSEQ multiplex PCR; TCRdb holds only in-frame clones, not every one. The sample includes about 2.1 million clones, approximately 94% seen only once; the top ten take roughly 1.8%. Positive CCR7 selection of CD45RO-negative cells yielded the naive CD8 cells, and terminally differentiated effector memory CD45RA+ cells were excluded.

The TCR sequence derives from a man aged 18-30 years in good health. Some clones in this sample may be carry-over from other donors' samples. Sequenced material: naive CD8+ T cells from PBMCs. The V call is TRBV5-6, the J call TRBJ1-4, with D maybe TRBD1 (6 bases). The CDR3 here is CASRQGSGEKLFF. For the CDR3, the DNA is TGTGCCAGCAGGCAGGGGTCGGGAGAAAAACTGTTTTTT.